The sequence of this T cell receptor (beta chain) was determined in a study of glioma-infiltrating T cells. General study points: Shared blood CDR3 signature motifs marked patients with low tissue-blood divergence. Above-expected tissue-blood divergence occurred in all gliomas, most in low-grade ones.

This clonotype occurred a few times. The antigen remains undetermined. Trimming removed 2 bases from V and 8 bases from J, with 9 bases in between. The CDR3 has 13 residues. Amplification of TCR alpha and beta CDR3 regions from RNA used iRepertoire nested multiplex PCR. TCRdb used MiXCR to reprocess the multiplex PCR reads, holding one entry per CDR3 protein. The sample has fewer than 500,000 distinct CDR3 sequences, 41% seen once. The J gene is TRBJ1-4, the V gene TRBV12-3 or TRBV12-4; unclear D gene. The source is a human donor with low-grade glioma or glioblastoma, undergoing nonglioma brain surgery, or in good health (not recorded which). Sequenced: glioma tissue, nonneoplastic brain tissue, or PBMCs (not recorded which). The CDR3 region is CASSLHGSEKLFF. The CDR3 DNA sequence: TGTGCCAGCAGTTTACACGGATCCGAAAAACTGTTTTTT.